There are a few counts of the clone carrying this T cell receptor (beta chain). Its antigen is undetermined. At sampling all donors were nominally healthy, likely with unrecorded immune exposures. 13 Jbeta primers and 60 Vbeta primers were used for the PCR. The data were produced by immunoSEQ multiplex PCR, yet TCRdb's version contains in-frame clones alone and is incomplete. Of around 130,000 clones in the sample, about 9.4% were seen once. The entry originates in a study of cytomegalovirus exposure and HLA in healthy donors. Study-wide results and limits: Sequencing depth across donors, presence/absence analyses assumed, was roughly uniform.

The CDR3 extends over 16 amino acids. Trimming cost V 6 bases and J 0 bases, with 15 bases left between them. Germline V CDR1 and CDR2: MNHEY, SVGAGI. The receptor was isolated from a woman aged 40-49 years in good health and CMV-seropositive. Input material: PBMCs. V usage is TRBV6-5 and J usage is TRBJ2-1; a possible D gene is TRBD2 (6 bases). The CDR3 spells CASSYSGPSSYNEQFF. DNA of the CDR3: TGTGCCAGCAGCTACAGCGGGCCCTCCTCCTACAATGAGCAGTTCTTC.